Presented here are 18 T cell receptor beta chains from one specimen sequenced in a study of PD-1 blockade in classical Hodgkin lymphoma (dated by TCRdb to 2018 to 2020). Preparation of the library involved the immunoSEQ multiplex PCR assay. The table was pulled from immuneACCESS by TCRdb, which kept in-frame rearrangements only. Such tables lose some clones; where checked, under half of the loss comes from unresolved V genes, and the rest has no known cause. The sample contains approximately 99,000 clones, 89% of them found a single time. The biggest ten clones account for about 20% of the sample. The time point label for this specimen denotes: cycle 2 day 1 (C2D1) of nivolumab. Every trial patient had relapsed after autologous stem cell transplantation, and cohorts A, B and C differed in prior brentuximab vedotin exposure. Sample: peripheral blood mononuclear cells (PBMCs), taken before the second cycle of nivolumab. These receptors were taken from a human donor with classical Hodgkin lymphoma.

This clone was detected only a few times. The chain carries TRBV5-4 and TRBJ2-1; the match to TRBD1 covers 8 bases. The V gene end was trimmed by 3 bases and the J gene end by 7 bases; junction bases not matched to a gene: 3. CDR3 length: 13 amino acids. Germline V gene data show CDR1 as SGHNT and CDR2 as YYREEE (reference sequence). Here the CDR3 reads CASSYRDRNEQFF. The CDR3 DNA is TGTGCCAGCAGCTATCGGGACAGGAATGAGCAGTTCTTC.

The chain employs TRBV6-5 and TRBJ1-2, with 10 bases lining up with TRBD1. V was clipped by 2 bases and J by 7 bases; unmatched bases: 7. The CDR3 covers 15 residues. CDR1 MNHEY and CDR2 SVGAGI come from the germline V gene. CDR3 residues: CASSYGGQGLSGYTF. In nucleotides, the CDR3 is TGTGCCAGCAGTTACGGGGGACAGGGGTTGAGTGGCTACACCTTC.

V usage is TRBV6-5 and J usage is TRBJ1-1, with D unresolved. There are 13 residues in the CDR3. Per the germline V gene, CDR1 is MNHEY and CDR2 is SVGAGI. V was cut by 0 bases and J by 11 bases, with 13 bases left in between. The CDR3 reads CASSYSAGGKAFF. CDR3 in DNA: TGTGCCAGCAGTTACTCGGCCGGAGGGAAGGCTTTCTTT.

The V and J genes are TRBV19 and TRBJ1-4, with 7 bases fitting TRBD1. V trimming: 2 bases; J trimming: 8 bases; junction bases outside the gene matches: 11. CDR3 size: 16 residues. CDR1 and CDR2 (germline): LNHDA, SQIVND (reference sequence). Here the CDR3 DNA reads TGTGCCAGTAGTATATCGTGGACAGGAAGGCGAGAAAAACTGTTTTTT. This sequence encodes CASSISWTGRREKLFF.

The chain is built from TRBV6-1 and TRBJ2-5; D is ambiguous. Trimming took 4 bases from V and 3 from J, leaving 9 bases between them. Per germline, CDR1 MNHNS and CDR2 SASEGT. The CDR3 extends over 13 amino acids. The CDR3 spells CASSVRAEETQYF. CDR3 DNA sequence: TGTGCCAGCAGTGTCCGGGCTGAAGAGACCCAGTACTTC.

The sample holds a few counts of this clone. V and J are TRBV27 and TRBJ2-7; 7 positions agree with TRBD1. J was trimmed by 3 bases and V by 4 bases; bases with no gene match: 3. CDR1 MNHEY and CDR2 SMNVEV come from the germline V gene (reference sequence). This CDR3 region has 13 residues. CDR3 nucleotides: TGTGCCAGCAGTTGGGGACAGTTCTACGAGCAGTACTTC. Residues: CASSWGQFYEQYF.

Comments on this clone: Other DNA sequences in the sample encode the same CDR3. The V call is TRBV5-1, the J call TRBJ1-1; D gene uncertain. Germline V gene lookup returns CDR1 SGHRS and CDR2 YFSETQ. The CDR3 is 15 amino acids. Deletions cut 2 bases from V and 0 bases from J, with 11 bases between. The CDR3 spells CASSLSGFMNTEAFF. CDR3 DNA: TGCGCCAGCAGCTTATCAGGATTCATGAACACTGAAGCTTTCTTT.

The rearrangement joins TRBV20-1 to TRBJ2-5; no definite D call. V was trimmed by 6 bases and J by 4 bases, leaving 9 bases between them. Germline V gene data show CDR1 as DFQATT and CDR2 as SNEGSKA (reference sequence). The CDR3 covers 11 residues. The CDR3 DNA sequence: TGCAGTGCACTCAGGATAGAGACCCAGTACTTC. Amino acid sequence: CSALRIETQYF.

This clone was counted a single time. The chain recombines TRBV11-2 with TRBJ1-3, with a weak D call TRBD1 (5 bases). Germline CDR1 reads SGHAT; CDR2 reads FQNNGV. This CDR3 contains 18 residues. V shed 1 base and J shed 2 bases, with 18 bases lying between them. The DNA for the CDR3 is TGTGCCAGCAGCTTAGTCGGCGGGAGTGGGGGAGCTGGAAACACCATATATTTT. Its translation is CASSLVGGSGGAGNTIYF.

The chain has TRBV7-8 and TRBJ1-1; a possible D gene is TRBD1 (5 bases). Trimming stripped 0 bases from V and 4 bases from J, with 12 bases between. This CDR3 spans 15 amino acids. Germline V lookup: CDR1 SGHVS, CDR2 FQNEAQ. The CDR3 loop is CASSLALGRVTEAFF. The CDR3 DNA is TGTGCCAGCAGCTTAGCCCTGGGCAGGGTCACTGAAGCTTTCTTT.

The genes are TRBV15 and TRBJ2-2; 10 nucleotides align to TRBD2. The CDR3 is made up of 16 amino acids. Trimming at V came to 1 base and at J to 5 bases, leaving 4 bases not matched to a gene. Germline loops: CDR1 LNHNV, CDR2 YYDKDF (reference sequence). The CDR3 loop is CATSRGASGSTGELFF. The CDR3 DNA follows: TGTGCCACCAGCAGAGGGGCTAGCGGGAGTACCGGGGAGCTGTTTTTT.

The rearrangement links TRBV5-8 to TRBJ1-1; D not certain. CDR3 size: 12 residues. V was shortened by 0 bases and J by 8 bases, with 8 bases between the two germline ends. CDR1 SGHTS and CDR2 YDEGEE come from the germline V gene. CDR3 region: CASSLVSPEAFF. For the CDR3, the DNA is TGTGCCAGCAGCTTGGTAAGCCCGGAAGCTTTCTTT.

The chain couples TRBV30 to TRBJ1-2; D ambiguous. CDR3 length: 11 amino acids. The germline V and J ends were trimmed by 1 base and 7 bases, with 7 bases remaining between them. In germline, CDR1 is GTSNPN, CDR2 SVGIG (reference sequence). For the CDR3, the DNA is TGTGCCTGGAGTGAGGACCCTGGCTACACCTTC. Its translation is CAWSEDPGYTF.

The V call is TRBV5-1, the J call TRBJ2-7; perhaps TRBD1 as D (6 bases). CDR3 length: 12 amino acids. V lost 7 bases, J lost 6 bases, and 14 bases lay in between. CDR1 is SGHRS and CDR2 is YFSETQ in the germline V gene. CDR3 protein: CASGRTGTEQYF. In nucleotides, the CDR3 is TGCGCCAGCGGGCGCACAGGGACCGAGCAGTACTTC.

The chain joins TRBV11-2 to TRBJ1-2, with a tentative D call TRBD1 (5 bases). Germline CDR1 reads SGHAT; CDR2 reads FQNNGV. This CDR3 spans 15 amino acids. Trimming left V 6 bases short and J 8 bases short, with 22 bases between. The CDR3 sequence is CASRLGGYQMGGYTF. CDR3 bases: TGTGCCAGCAGACTTGGGGGATATCAGATGGGAGGCTACACCTTC.

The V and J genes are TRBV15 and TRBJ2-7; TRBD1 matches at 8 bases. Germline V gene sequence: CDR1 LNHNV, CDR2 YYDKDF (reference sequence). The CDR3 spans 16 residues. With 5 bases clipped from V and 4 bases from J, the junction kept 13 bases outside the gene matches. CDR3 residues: CATSARGQGPVYEQYF. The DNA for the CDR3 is TGTGCCACCAGCGCTCGAGGACAGGGACCCGTTTACGAGCAGTACTTC. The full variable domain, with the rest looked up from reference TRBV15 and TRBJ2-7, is DAMVIQNPRYQVTQFGKPVTLSCSQTLNHNVMYWYQQKSSQAPKLLFHYYDKDFNNEADTPDNFQSRRPNTSFCFLDIRSPGLGDTAMYLCATSARGQGPVYEQYFGPGTRLTVT.

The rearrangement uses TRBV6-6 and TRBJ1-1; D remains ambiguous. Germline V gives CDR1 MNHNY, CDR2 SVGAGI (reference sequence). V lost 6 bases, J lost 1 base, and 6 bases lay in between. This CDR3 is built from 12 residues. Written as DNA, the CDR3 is TGTGCCAGCAGCCAGACGAACACTGAAGCTTTCTTT. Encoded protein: CASSQTNTEAFF.

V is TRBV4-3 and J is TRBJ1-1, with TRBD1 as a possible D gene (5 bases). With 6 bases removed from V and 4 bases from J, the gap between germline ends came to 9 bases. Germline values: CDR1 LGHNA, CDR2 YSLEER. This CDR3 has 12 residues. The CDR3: CASSSGFTEAFF. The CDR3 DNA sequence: TGCGCCAGCAGTTCAGGGTTCACTGAAGCTTTCTTT.